This T cell receptor (beta chain) derives from a study of cytomegalovirus exposure and HLA in healthy donors (dated by TCRdb to about 2017). In the study overall: An earlier analysis of several hundred of the donors reported under 300 Gb of sequence data and 95 million to 130 million unique TCR beta sequences obtained from about 179 million T cells. An early release covering just under 650 HLA-typed donors comprised 250 to 350 gigabases of sequencing data and approximately 85 million unique TCR sequences. Among the roughly 380 genotyped donors, 75% to 90% belonged to the genetic ancestry cluster associated with self-reported Caucasian donors. The study was designed to test whether signatures of past pathogen exposure could be identified by cataloging public T cell receptors. The study used immunosequencing to profile the T cell repertoires of 666 subjects and linked those repertoires to cytomegalovirus serostatus. Along with the 666-subject first cohort, a separate validation cohort of over a hundred different subjects was used. The study combined high-throughput TCR immunosequencing, statistical association of individual TCRs with disease status, and machine learning to predict cytomegalovirus infection status. In a later analysis, previously published TCR beta repertoires from fewer than 750 donors were re-analyzed and high-resolution HLA genotyping was added so that TCR occurrence patterns could be studied. In the later analysis, no new phenotypic data were used to find candidate immune exposures; instead, reliance was placed on TCR beta sequences and their occurrence across donors. An earlier analysis of about 620 of the donors applied high-throughput TCR beta sequencing to assess whether each TCR beta V gene segment acted as functional or pseudogenic. Alongside the repertoire data, information on donor age, sex, ethnicity and CMV serostatus was compiled. A later genetic analysis used genome-wide SNP genotypes for about three fifths of the roughly 700 donors, treating that subset as a discovery cohort. Every discovery cohort repertoire had been produced on one sequencing platform. Both class I and class II loci were covered by HLA typing, at four-digit resolution. Typing coverage differed by locus: A, B, C, DRB1 and DQB1 were typed in roughly 629-630 donors, DQA1 in 522, DPA1 in some 600, and DPB1 in just under 490. Because of strong linkage in the cohort, roughly 5 DR-DQ haplotypes were treated as single units for association and clustering. Among roughly 400 genotyped donors of the cohort, an average of around 220,000 unique TCR beta nucleotide sequences was sequenced per donor, of which about 19% were non-productive. Here is what the overall study found, with its caveats: According to a later analysis, parvovirus B19, influenza, CMV and Epstein-Barr virus appeared linked to several top co-occurrence clusters. In a later genetic analysis, a missense DCLRE1C variant was associated with V-gene and J-gene trimming of TCR beta chains, and the association was replicated in an independent cohort. A total of about 150 TCR beta chains were listed by the study as associated with cytomegalovirus. Because counts were too low, roughly 16 rarely observed V segments, including chromosome 9 orphons, were excluded from the earlier analysis of around 640 of the donors. A later analysis associated approximately 17,000 TCR beta sequences with specific HLA alleles at a false discovery rate of 0.05. The presence/absence analyses assumed that sequencing depth was roughly uniform across donors, and that assumption may not be true. In vitro tests confirmed that a few of the cytomegalovirus-associated TCR beta chains recognize cytomegalovirus antigens. In a later analysis, most CMV-associated TCR beta chains were found to appear HLA-restricted, with HLA associations seemingly driven largely by CMV exposure. Correlated functional status among segregating V segments might reflect linkage disequilibrium, but an unknown experimental factor could not be ruled out. Cytomegalovirus status was reported to be diagnosed by the classifier with high specificity and sensitivity in both the original and validation cohorts. Broadly in line with IMGT annotations, most TCR beta V segments showed up in productive rearrangements about 87% or about 30% of the time in an earlier analysis of roughly 590 of the donors. Compared with equally common non-associated chains, HLA-associated TCR beta chains in a later analysis were more clonally expanded and had lower generation probabilities. In a later genetic analysis, fewer N-insertions in productive TCRs were reported among donors in an Asian-associated ancestry cluster than the roughly 700-donor mean. Because HLA typing was unavailable for some donors at each locus, only the typed subset was used in association tests. The authors suggested that the approach could potentially be extended to other disease states and immunological phenotypes. Some IMGT-functional V segments, including TRBV6-2 and TRBV6-3, could not be told apart with the 87-base-pair reads, so those segments were excluded. A further reported finding was that TCR beta sequences accurately predicted the HLA-A and HLA-B alleles for most subjects in the first cohort. Strong co-occurrence of HLA alleles, especially DR and DQ, made assigning TCR associations to individual alleles difficult. For the cohort, immune exposure information was limited to CMV serostatus. Across donors, most TCR sequences were observed very rarely, whereas some public TCRs were present in many individuals. A group of highly shared sequence variants was considered likely to be a technical artifact of the sequencing pipeline. A later analysis found that TCR association rates varied across HLA loci, with DRB1 alleles showing the most associated TCRs and HLA-C alleles the fewest. The cohort was sequenced for TCR beta chains only, and without alpha or paired-chain data the features that could be detected were limited.

Libraries were built with the immunoSEQ multiplex PCR assay. For the multiplex PCR, a mixture combining 60 forward primers for TCR Vbeta segments and 13 reverse primers for TCR Jbeta segments was used. A multiplex PCR assay on genomic DNA amplified the CDR3 region of rearranged TCR beta genes. On the Illumina HiSeq System, the amplified TCR beta libraries were sequenced as 87-base-pair reads. As for the authors' bioinformatics: A later analysis tallied 80 million to 95 million unique TCR beta chains across the roughly 610 repertoires, and roughly 11 million of those chains were shared by two or more donors. Raw reads were error-corrected and collapsed into unique sequences by a nearest-neighbor algorithm in which closely related sequences were merged to remove PCR and sequencing errors. To assign V, D and J gene segments, CDR3 sequences were aligned to IMGT reference sequences. For a sequence to be retained, a match of at least six nucleotides was required to both a V gene segment and a J gene segment. Rearrangements were called productive when the CDR3 lacked stop codons and stayed in frame with V and J; all others were non-productive. CDR3 was defined according to IMGT convention as the region running from the second conserved V-encoded cysteine to the conserved J-encoded phenylalanine. Sequences without an unambiguous match to a single V gene segment were excluded from the earlier analysis of a few hundred of the donors. In an earlier analysis of a few hundred of the donors, V segments were called functional above 56.7% productive rearrangements and were called segregating when the between-donor standard deviation exceeded 5%. A statistical classification framework was built to diagnose cytomegalovirus status from the catalog of TCR beta chain sequences. In a later analysis, TCR nucleotide sequences were compared against IMGT/GENE-DB human TR gene sequences so that V and J genes could be assigned. In a later analysis, CDR3 sequences and most-parsimonious VDJ recombination scenarios were assigned using the TCRdist pipeline. In a later analysis, each TCR beta chain was defined by its CDR3 amino acid sequence together with its V-gene family, and reads without a unique V-gene family were excluded. To address suspected cross-contamination and a sequencing artifact, a later analysis removed around 600 highly shared, low-generation-probability nucleotide sequences. A later analysis calculated a clonal expansion index for each public chain from normalized within-repertoire ranks of inferred template counts. In a later analysis, generation probabilities were computed with a VDJ recombination model fitted to out-of-frame rearrangements, and the resulting probabilities were checked against IGoR. A later analysis scored TCR-TCR, TCR-HLA and TCR-CMV co-occurrence with hypergeometric tests, applying a repertoire-size bias correction to TCR pairs. To estimate false discovery rates, a later analysis permuted the HLA or CMV assignments 20 times. In a later analysis, co-occurring TCRs were grouped using DBSCAN, with TCRdist sequence similarity added in when clustering inside HLA-allele-positive subsets. Repertoires with fewer than 30,000 or more than 120,000 public chains were left out of co-occurrence clustering, as were five repertoires with anomalous nucleotide sharing. The source is immuneACCESS, and TCRdb retained only in-frame sequences with V and J called. Part of the clones is not carried over; for the studies checked, unresolved V genes explain less than half of this, and the remainder is unexplained. V and J calls and clone size are as listed in that table; D and trimming were resolved from the DNA. A total of 130,000 or so clones appear in this sample, around 9% of them only once. The ten biggest clones cover 5.5% of the sample.

About this clone itself: This clone's antigen is unknown. One end of the junction fails to match germline, which may point to a read error.

The CDR3 goes from the cysteine to the phenylalanine over 14 residues. Just CDR3 DNA is preserved here, 42 bases in frame from base 1. The germline V gene sets CDR1 to SGDLS and CDR2 to YYNGEE. The cohort comprised several hundred healthy bone marrow donors. All cohort members were sampled while nominally healthy, although unrecorded immune exposures were likely present. The donor was CMV seronegative and was included in the group of over 300 seronegative cohort members. A peripheral blood sample was collected from each donor, and TCR beta sequencing was performed on peripheral blood mononuclear cells. The Qiagen DNeasy Blood Extraction Kit was used to extract genomic DNA from the blood cell samples.

The source is a man aged 35-49 years in good health and CMV-seronegative. The V and J genes are TRBV9 and TRBJ2-3, with the D gene not clear enough to name. Sequences were obtained from PBMCs. DNA sequence: TGTGCCAGCAGCGTAAATACACCCACAGATAGGCAGTATTTT. Its protein reads: CASSVNTPTDRQYF.